This record covers a single TCR beta chain. No antigen is known for it. V lost 5 bases, J lost 5 bases, and 9 bases lay in between. This CDR3 contains 12 residues. From germline, CDR1 is MNHEY and CDR2 SVGAGI. This sample is part of a study of stem cell transplantation in POMP-related autoinflammatory disease. Background on the study: Hypothesis: faulty thymoproteasomes impair CD8+ T-cell selection, skewing TRB repertoires. Through one year post-transplant, neutrophils and platelets were 100% of graft donor origin. Study-level results: A trend toward lower repertoire diversity and greater clonality appeared in every analyzed T-cell subset of PRAID patients.

Profiled with immunoSEQ multiplex PCR; TCRdb holds only in-frame clones, not every one. The sample yields tens of thousands of clones, roughly 90% seen once. The sample in question was CD4+ T cells from PBMCs, obtained after stem cell transplantation. This chain connects TRBV6-5 to TRBJ2-5; D is undetermined. The origin of this receptor is a human patient with POMP-related autoinflammation and immune dysregulation (PRAID). Part of the T cell pool may stem from the graft donor. This CDR3 reads CASSPSRETQYF. Here the CDR3 DNA reads TGTGCCAGCAGTCCTTCGAGGGAGACCCAGTACTTC.